This T cell receptor (beta chain) stems from a study of T cell changes during pregnancy in multiple sclerosis. The method was immunoSEQ multiplex PCR; TCRdb's version includes in-frame clones alone and lacks a portion of them. The sample has about 89,000 clones, 94% seen once. With 2 bases removed from V and 7 bases from J, the gap between germline ends came to 15 bases. The CDR3 sequence is 15 residues long. CDR1 is ENHRY and CDR2 is SYGVKD in the germline V gene. The sample consisted of peripheral blood, taken after pregnancy. This rearrangement joins TRBV10-3 to TRBJ1-5; D gene unclear. This clonotype was obtained from a female donor in good health, enrolled as a control in a pregnancy study. In DNA form, the CDR3 reads TGTGCCATCAGTGAGAGGCAGGAGGGAGGACAGCCCCAGCATTTT. It encodes CAISERQEGGQPQHF.